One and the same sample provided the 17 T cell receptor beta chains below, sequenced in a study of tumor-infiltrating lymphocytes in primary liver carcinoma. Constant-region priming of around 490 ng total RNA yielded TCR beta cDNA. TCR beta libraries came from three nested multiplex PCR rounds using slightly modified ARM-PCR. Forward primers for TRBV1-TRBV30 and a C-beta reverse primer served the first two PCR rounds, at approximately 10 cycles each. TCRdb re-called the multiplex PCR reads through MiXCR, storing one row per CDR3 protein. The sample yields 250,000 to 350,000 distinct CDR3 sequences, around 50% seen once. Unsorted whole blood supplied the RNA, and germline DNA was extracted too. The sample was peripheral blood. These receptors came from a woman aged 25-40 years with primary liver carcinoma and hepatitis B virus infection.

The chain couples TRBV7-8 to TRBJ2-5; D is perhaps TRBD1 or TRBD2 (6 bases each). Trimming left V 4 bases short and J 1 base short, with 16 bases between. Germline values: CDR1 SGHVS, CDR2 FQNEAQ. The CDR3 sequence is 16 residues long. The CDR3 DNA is TGTGCCAGCAGCTCCGGGGGCGAGGGGGTCCAAGAGACCCAGTACTTC. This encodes CASSSGGEGVQETQYF.

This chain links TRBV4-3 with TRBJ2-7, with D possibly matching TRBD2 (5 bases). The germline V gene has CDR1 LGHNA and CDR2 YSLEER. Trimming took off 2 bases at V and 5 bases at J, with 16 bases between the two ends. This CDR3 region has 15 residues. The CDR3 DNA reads TGCGCCAGCAGCCAACCGGCAGAGGGAAAGAACGAGCAGTACTTC. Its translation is CASSQPAEGKNEQYF.

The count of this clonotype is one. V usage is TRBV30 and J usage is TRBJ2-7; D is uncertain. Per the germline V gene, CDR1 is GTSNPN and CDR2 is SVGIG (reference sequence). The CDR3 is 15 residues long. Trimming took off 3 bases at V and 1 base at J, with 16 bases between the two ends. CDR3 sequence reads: CAWREAAGASYEQYF. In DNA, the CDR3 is TGTGCCTGGAGAGAGGCGGCAGGAGCTTCCTACGAGCAGTACTTC.

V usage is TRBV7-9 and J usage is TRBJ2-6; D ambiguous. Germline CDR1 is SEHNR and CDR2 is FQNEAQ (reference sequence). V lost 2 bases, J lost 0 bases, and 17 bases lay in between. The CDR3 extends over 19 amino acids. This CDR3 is CASSLTRLTPSSGANVLTF. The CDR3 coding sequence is TGTGCCAGCAGCTTAACCCGTCTGACTCCTTCCTCTGGGGCCAACGTCCTGACTTTC.

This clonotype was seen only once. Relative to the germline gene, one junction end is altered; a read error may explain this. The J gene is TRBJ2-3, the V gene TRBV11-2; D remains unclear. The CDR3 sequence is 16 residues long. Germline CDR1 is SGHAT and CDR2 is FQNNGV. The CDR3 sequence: CASSLDWLSSSDTQYF. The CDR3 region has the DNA TGTGCCAGCAGTTTAGATTGGCTGTCGAGCTCAGATACGCAGTATTTT.

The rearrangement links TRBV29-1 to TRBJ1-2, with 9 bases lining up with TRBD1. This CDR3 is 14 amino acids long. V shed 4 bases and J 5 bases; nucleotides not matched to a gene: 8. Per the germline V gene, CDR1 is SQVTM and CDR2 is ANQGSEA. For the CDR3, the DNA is TGCAGCGTTGCCTTGGGGACAGGGTTGTATGGCTACACCTTC. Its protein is CSVALGTGLYGYTF.

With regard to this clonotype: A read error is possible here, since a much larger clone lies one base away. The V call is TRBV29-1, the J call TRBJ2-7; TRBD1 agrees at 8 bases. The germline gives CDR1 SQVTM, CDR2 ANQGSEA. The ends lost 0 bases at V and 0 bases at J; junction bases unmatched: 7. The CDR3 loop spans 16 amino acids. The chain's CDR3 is CSVEESTGASSYEQYF. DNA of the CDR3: TGCAGCGTTGAAGAATCGACAGGGGCAAGCTCCTACGAGCAGTACTTC.

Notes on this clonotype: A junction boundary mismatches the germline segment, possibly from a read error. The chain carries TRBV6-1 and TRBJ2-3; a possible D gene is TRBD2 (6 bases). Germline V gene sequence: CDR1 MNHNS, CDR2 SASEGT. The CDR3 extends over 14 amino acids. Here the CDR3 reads CASSERGGIDTQYF. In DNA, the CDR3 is TGTGCCAGCAGTGAGCGGGGAGGCATAGATACGCAGTATTTC.

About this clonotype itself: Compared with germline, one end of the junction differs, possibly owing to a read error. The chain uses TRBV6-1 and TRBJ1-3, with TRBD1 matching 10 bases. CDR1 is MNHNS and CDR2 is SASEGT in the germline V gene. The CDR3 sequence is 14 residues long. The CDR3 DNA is TGTGTCAGCGGGACAGGGGTTACTGGAAACACCATATATTTT. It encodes CVSGTGVTGNTIYF.

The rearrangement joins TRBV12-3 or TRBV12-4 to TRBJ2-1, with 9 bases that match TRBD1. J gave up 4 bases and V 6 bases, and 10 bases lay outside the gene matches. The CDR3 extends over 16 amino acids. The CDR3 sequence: CASSSPRDRAYNEQFF. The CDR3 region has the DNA TGTGCCAGCAGCAGCCCCCGGGACAGGGCATACAATGAGCAGTTCTTC.

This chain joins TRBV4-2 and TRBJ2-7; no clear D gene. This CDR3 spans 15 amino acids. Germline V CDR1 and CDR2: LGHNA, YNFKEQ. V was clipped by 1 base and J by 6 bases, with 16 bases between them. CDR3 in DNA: TGTGCCAGCAGCCAAGGCACTGCCCGGTGGGCCGAGCAGTACTTC. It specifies CASSQGTARWAEQYF.

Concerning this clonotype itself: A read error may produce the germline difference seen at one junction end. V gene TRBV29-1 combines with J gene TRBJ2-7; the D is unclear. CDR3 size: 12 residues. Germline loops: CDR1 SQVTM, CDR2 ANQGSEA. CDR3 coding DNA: TGCAGGGTTGTTATAGCAGGATACGAGCAGTACTTC. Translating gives CRVVIAGYEQYF.

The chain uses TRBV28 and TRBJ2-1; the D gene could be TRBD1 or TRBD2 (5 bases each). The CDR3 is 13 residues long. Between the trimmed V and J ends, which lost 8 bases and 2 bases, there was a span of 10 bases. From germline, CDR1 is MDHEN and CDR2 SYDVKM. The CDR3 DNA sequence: TGTGCCAGCCGGGACGGGACCTACAATGAGCAGTTCTTC. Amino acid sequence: CASRDGTYNEQFF.

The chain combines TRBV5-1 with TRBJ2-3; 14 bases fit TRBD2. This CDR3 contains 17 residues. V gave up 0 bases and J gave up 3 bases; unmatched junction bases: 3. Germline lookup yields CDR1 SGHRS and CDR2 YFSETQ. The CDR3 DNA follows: TGCGCCAGCAGCTTGGCGGGACTAGCGGGAGCTACAGATACGCAGTATTTT. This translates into CASSLAGLAGATDTQYF.

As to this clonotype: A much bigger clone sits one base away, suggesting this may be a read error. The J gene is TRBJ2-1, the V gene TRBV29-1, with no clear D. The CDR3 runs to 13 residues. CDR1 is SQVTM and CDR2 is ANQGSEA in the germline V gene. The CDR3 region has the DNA TGCAGCACAAGCGCGAGCTCCTACAATGAGCGGTTCTTC. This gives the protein CSTSASSYNERFF.

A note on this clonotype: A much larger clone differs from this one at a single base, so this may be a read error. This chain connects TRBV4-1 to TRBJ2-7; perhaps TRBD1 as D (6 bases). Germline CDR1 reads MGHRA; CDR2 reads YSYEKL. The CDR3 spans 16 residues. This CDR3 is CASNQEPQGHSYEQYF. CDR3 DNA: TGCGCCAGCAACCAAGAGCCCCAGGGGCACTCCTACGAGCAGTACTTC.

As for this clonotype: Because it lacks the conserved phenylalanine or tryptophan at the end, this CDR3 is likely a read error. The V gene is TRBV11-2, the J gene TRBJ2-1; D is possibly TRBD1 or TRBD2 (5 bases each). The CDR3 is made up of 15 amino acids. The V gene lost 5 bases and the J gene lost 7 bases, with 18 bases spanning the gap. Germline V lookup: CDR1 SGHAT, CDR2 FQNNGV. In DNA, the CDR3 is TGTGCCAGCAGCCCCATGGAGAGGGGCCATAATGAGCAGTTCCTC. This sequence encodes CASSPMERGHNEQFL.